This paragraph reports one TCR beta chain. Its antigen remains unidentified. Germline CDR1 and CDR2: PRHDT and FYEKMQ (reference sequence). The CDR3 covers 14 residues. Trimming stripped 1 base from V and 6 bases from J, with 12 bases between. This entry belongs to a study of cytomegalovirus exposure and HLA in healthy donors. PCR amplification relied on 60 Vbeta primers (plus 13 Jbeta primers). Assay used: immunoSEQ multiplex PCR; TCRdb lists only in-frame clones, some missing. The repertoire includes some 180,000 clones, over 70% of them detected once, and 1.4% to 1.5% sits in the top ten. General study findings and limits: Common viral pathogens seemed to be connected with several of the most significant clusters, according to a later analysis. Earlier analysis found most TCR beta V segments productive about 90% or about 30% of the time. TCR beta chains numbering under 200 were designated cytomegalovirus-associated. Whilst most TCR sequences proved rare, a subset of public TCRs occurred across many donors.

The TCR comes from a young man in good health and CMV-seronegative. This chain joins TRBV13 and TRBJ1-1, with TRBD1 as a possible D gene (6 bases). Source material: PBMCs. The CDR3 DNA reads TGTGCCAGCAGCTTAGAGTCAGGGGCTTCTGAAGCTTTCTTT. This codes for CASSLESGASEAFF.